This T cell receptor beta chain was obtained from a study of blood T cell repertoires in COVID-19. Whole-study context: T cells, B-cell-depleted T cells, or PBMCs supplied cDNA or gDNA.

The V end lost 1 base, the J end lost 2 bases, and 11 bases lay between the germline ends. The CDR3 is made up of 15 amino acids. Germline V gene lookup returns CDR1 LGHNA and CDR2 YSLEER. How the authors handled the data: The authors estimated nucleated cell counts from reference gene primer amplification. Clones were read by immunoSEQ multiplex PCR, and TCRdb kept only the in-frame ones, dropping some. That table supplies the V and J calls and clone size; D and trimming were determined from the DNA. The sample holds more than 65,000 clones, about four fifths seen once. The sample was peripheral blood. This TCR was recovered from a woman aged 80 or over with active or convalescent COVID-19. The chain couples TRBV4-3 to TRBJ1-2; no reliable D call. This CDR3 is CASSQGVAGNYGYTF. The CDR3 region has the DNA TGCGCCAGCAGCCAAGGGGTGGCGGGGAACTATGGCTACACCTTC.